This T cell receptor beta chain was documented in a study of molecular identifiers for immune sequencing clone quantification. Study summary: RNA from 20,000 or 100,000 naive CD8 cells was split five ways in replicates, with four sequenced.

About this clonotype: Its target is not known. At one boundary the junction diverges from the germline segment, which might be a read error.

Sorting was used to obtain naive CD8 T cells (CD8+CD4-CCR7+CD45RA+). This CDR3 has 15 amino acids. TCRdb itself ran the PCR reads through MiXCR, one entry per CDR3 protein. Here the sample spans around 40,000 distinct CDR3 sequences, 15% to 20% being singletons. Findings of the study overall: In naive cells, clones above 20 RNA copies held under 1% of molecules, whereas in effector cells they held over 99%.

The chain uses TRBV5-3 and TRBJ2-7, with 10 nucleotides matching TRBD1. TRBV5-3 is treated as an ORF (open reading frame) with a function not yet certain. This TCR derives from a human donor in good health. Some libraries in this study had Jurkat cell RNA spiked in. Sequencing was done on a sample of naive CD8+ T cells from blood, with Jurkat cell RNA spiked in. The subset: FACS-sorted CD8+CD4-CCR7+CD45RA+ naive T cells. DNA for the CDR3: TGTGCCAGCAGCTCCCGTCGACAGGGGGCAGGTGAGCAGTACTTC. Translated, it gives CASSSRRQGAGEQYF.